This is a list of T cell receptor beta chains from one sample in a study of cytomegalovirus exposure and HLA in healthy donors. Produced via immunoSEQ multiplex PCR; TCRdb's table is partial and in-frame only. The repertoire holds under 110,000 clones, around 80% seen once, with approximately 3.7% in the top ten. Input material: PBMCs. All receptors derive from a man aged 55-75 years in good health and CMV-seronegative. CDR3s include the opening cysteine and the closing phenylalanine or tryptophan. A D gene is named only where the DNA matches it firmly. Expanded clones get a size class; other rows say once, few or many, or leave the size out.

NA,TRBJ2-5,TRBD1,TRBV5-1,CASSLLGQGAGETQYF,TGCGCCAGCAGCTTGCTAGGCCAGGGGGCTGGGGAGACCCAGTACTTC
NA,TRBJ1-4,TRBD1,TRBV18,CASSPRGTGGKEKLFF,TGTGCCAGCTCACCAAGAGGGACAGGGGGCAAAGAAAAACTGTTTTTT
NA,TRBJ1-2,NA,TRBV6-4,CASSADSSSYGYTF,TGTGCCAGCAGCGCAGACAGCAGTTCTTATGGCTACACCTTC
NA,TRBJ1-4,NA,TRBV7-6,CASSRGAKKLFF,TGTGCCAGCAGCCGGGGGGCAAAAAAACTGTTTTTT
NA,TRBJ2-2,TRBD2,TRBV6-1,CASERGAANTGELFF,TGTGCCAGCGAGCGGGGGGCAGCGAACACCGGGGAGCTGTTTTTT
few,TRBJ1-4,TRBD1,TRBV7-9,CASSLTGSVEKLFF,TGTGCCAGCAGCCTGACAGGGTCGGTTGAAAAACTGTTTTTT
NA,TRBJ2-7,TRBD1,TRBV7-9,CASSLGDRVVNEQYF,TGTGCCAGCAGCTTAGGGGACAGGGTGGTTAACGAGCAGTACTTC
NA,TRBJ2-2,NA,TRBV5-1,CASSPRVLNTGELFF,TGCGCCAGCAGCCCCAGGGTCCTGAACACCGGGGAGCTGTTTTTT
NA,TRBJ1-1,TRBD1,TRBV7-2,CASSLYRGTEAFF,TGTGCCAGCAGCTTGTACAGGGGCACTGAAGCTTTCTTT
once,TRBJ1-4,NA,TRBV6-1,CASSEVSGGTNEKLFF,TGTGCCAGCAGTGAAGTGTCCGGAGGTACTAATGAAAAACTGTTTTTT
few,TRBJ1-3,NA,TRBV7-6,CASSSGVFAGNTIYF,TGTGCCAGCAGCTCCGGAGTGTTTGCTGGAAACACCATATATTTT
NA,TRBJ2-2,TRBD1,TRBV15,CATSRVRQGAGELFF,TGTGCCACCAGCAGAGTACGACAGGGGGCCGGGGAGCTGTTTTTT
NA,TRBJ2-2,TRBD1,TRBV14,CASSGTKRQGWAGELFF,TGTGCCAGCAGCGGAACAAAGAGACAGGGGTGGGCCGGGGAGCTGTTTTTT
NA,TRBJ1-1,NA,TRBV7-9,CASSLGDRNTEAFF,TGTGCCAGCAGCTTAGGTGACAGGAACACTGAAGCTTTCTTT
NA,TRBJ1-2,TRBD1,TRBV19,CASTSGTGGDYGYTF,TGTGCCAGTACCTCTGGGACAGGGGGCGACTATGGCTACACCTTC
NA,TRBJ2-2,TRBD1,TRBV7-2,CASSLGRGRAGELFF,TGTGCCAGCAGCTTAGGCAGGGGGCGGGCTGGGGAGCTGTTTTTT
NA,TRBJ2-2,TRBD1,TRBV15,CATSTQTGAGGELFF,TGTGCCACCAGCACCCAGACAGGGGCCGGCGGGGAGCTGTTTTTT
few,TRBJ1-2,NA,TRBV4-3,CASSQYSGEGYTF,TGCGCCAGCAGCCAGTACTCAGGGGAAGGCTACACCTTC
NA,TRBJ1-2,TRBD1,TRBV9,CASSVGTGEHGYTF,TGTGCCAGCAGCGTAGGAACAGGGGAACATGGCTACACCTTC
NA,TRBJ1-1,NA,TRBV5-1,CASSLILNIEAFF,TGCGCCAGCAGCTTGATATTGAACATTGAAGCTTTCTTT
NA,TRBJ2-3,TRBD2,TRBV4-1,CASSQDLAGGLSSQYF,TGCGCCAGCAGCCAAGACCTAGCGGGGGGGCTTTCGTCGCAGTATTTT
once,TRBJ1-3,NA,TRBV6-5,CASGQYSGNTIYF,TGTGCCAGCGGCCAATACTCTGGAAACACCATATATTTT
NA,TRBJ2-3,TRBD2,TRBV5-1,CASSSSSGDTQYF,TGCGCCAGCAGCTCCAGTAGCGGGGATACGCAGTATTTT
NA,TRBJ2-3,TRBD2,TRBV5-5,CASSRHSGGGGDTQYF,TGTGCCAGCAGCCGACATAGCGGGGGGGGTGGAGATACGCAGTATTTT
NA,TRBJ1-1,NA,TRBV18,CASSLQSRMNTEAFF,TGTGCCAGCTCGCTACAGTCCCGGATGAACACTGAAGCTTTCTTT
NA,TRBJ2-7,NA,TRBV30,CAWSPGYEQYF,TGTGCCTGGAGTCCCGGTTACGAGCAGTACTTC
NA,TRBJ1-6,NA,TRBV19,CASSVRGSPLHF,TGTGCCAGTAGTGTTAGGGGCTCACCCCTCCACTTT
NA,TRBJ2-6,NA,TRBV6-6,CASTSRRAGANVLTF,TGTGCCAGCACTAGTAGGAGGGCTGGGGCCAACGTCCTGACTTTC
NA,TRBJ2-3,NA,TRBV5-1,CASSLDPSGGGTDTQYF,TGCGCCAGCAGCTTGGACCCCTCAGGCGGGGGCACAGATACGCAGTATTTT
few,TRBJ2-7,TRBD1,TRBV9,CASSVGDRNYEQYF,TGTGCCAGCAGCGTGGGGGACAGGAACTACGAGCAGTACTTC
NA,TRBJ2-7,TRBD2,TRBV15,CATSRADYGTSGGYEQYF,TGTGCCACCAGCAGAGCAGACTATGGGACTAGCGGGGGCTACGAGCAGTACTTC
NA,TRBJ2-2,TRBD1,TRBV28,CASSLWGQGKTGELFF,TGTGCCAGCAGTTTATGGGGACAGGGGAAAACCGGGGAGCTGTTTTTT
NA,TRBJ2-5,TRBD1,TRBV19,CASRKTGTGNQETQYF,TGTGCCAGTAGGAAGACCGGGACAGGGAACCAAGAGACCCAGTACTTC
NA,TRBJ2-7,TRBD2,TRBV7-2,CASSLPGLGTYEQYF,TGTGCCAGCAGCTTACCGGGACTAGGGACCTACGAGCAGTACTTC
NA,TRBJ2-5,NA,TRBV5-1,CASSFGFGETQYF,TGCGCCAGCAGCTTCGGGTTCGGGGAGACCCAGTACTTC
once,TRBJ1-2,NA,TRBV5-4,CASSLAASNYGYTF,TGTGCCAGCAGCTTAGCTGCCTCTAACTATGGCTACACCTTC
few,TRBJ1-2,TRBD1,TRBV7-2,CASSLTGQGRYGYTF,TGTGCCAGCAGCTTAACCGGACAGGGACGCTATGGCTACACCTTC
NA,TRBJ2-1,TRBD2,TRBV4-2,CASSQAGGTYNEQFF,TGTGCCAGCAGCCAAGCGGGGGGGACTTACAATGAGCAGTTCTTC
NA,TRBJ1-1,NA,TRBV12-5,CASGFDSTARRTEAFF,TGTGCTAGTGGTTTCGACTCGACAGCCCGAAGGACTGAAGCTTTCTTT
NA,TRBJ1-6,TRBD1,TRBV6-6,CASSGIAGGYSPLHF,TGTGCCAGCAGTGGAATAGCAGGGGGCTATTCACCCCTCCACTTT
NA,TRBJ1-1,NA,TRBV14,CASSQDPGTEAFF,TGTGCCAGCAGCCAAGATCCGGGGACTGAAGCTTTCTTT
NA,TRBJ1-6,TRBD1,TRBV10-3,CAISTGTGGNSPLHF,TGTGCCATCAGCACCGGGACAGGGGGCAATTCACCCCTCCACTTT
once,TRBJ2-2,TRBD2,TRBV19,CASSTRTSGNTGELFF,TGTGCCAGTAGTACTAGGACTAGCGGGAACACCGGGGAGCTGTTTTTT
NA,TRBJ2-2,TRBD1,TRBV5-1,CASSWTDRGFNTGELFF,TGCGCCAGCAGCTGGACGGACAGGGGGTTCAACACCGGGGAGCTGTTTTTT
NA,TRBJ2-5,TRBD2,TRBV9,CASSPGLAGGPGKETQYF,TGTGCCAGCAGCCCCGGACTAGCGGGGGGGCCCGGGAAAGAGACCCAGTACTTC
NA,TRBJ1-6,TRBD1,TRBV30,CAWTEDRENNSPLHF,TGTGCCTGGACCGAGGACAGGGAGAATAATTCACCCCTCCACTTT
NA,TRBJ1-4,NA,TRBV7-2,CASSLRGKGEKLFF,TGTGCCAGCAGCTTAAGGGGCAAGGGAGAAAAACTGTTTTTT
NA,TRBJ1-5,NA,TRBV18,CASQQGPNQPQHF,TGTGCCAGCCAACAGGGACCAAATCAGCCCCAGCATTTT